A selection of T cell receptor beta chains follows, all from one sample in a study of cytomegalovirus exposure and HLA in healthy donors. Only in-frame clones appear in the TCRdb table, and some are missing; sequencing was by immunoSEQ multiplex PCR. The sample contains 140,000 or so clones, around 80% of which appear only once. The source material was PBMCs. The receptors were gathered from a man aged 40-50 years in good health and CMV-seronegative. The CDR3 runs from the conserved cysteine through the conserved F or W. Each record gives: clone size, V gene, D gene, J gene, CDR3 protein, CDR3 DNA. A D gene is named only where the DNA matches it firmly. Expanded clones are given a class, and other clones once, few, many or no size at all.

size: once
V: TRBV21-1
D: NA
J: TRBJ2-7
CDR3: CASSKGIGDRGSYEQYF
DNA: TGTGCCAGCAGCAAAGGGATAGGAGACAGGGGGTCCTACGAGCAGTACTTC

size: NA
V: TRBV9
D: NA
J: TRBJ2-3
CDR3: CASSADRPTDTQYF
DNA: TGTGCCAGCAGCGCCGACAGGCCCACAGATACGCAGTATTTT

size: NA
V: TRBV14
D: TRBD2
J: TRBJ2-5
CDR3: CASSRGLAPAETQYF
DNA: TGTGCCAGCAGCCGAGGACTAGCCCCAGCCGAGACCCAGTACTTC

size: NA
V: TRBV6-5
D: TRBD1
J: TRBJ1-2
CDR3: CASRLRQGSIGYTF
DNA: TGTGCCAGCAGACTCCGACAGGGGTCTATAGGCTACACCTTC

size: NA
V: TRBV25-1
D: NA
J: TRBJ1-1
CDR3: CASSELGGNTEAFF
DNA: TGTGCCAGCAGTGAATTGGGAGGGAACACTGAAGCTTTCTTT

size: few
V: TRBV10-2
D: NA
J: TRBJ2-6
CDR3: CASRGTELGANVLTF
DNA: TGCGCCAGCAGGGGCACCGAATTGGGGGCCAACGTCCTGACTTTC

size: NA
V: TRBV5-4
D: TRBD2
J: TRBJ2-3
CDR3: CASSLTSGEGTDTQYF
DNA: TGTGCCAGCAGCTTGACTAGCGGGGAAGGCACAGATACGCAGTATTTT

size: NA
V: TRBV15
D: NA
J: TRBJ2-3
CDR3: CATSPNLGTDTQYF
DNA: TGTGCCACCAGCCCGAACCTCGGGACAGATACGCAGTATTTT

size: NA
V: TRBV7-9
D: NA
J: TRBJ1-5
CDR3: CASSFGSNQPQHF
DNA: TGTGCCAGCAGCTTCGGTAGCAATCAGCCCCAGCATTTT

size: NA
V: TRBV19
D: TRBD1
J: TRBJ1-5
CDR3: CASTEGQGNQPQHF
DNA: TGTGCCAGTACGGAGGGACAGGGGAATCAGCCCCAGCATTTT

size: NA
V: TRBV7-8
D: TRBD1
J: TRBJ1-1
CDR3: CASSRRDRVNTEAFF
DNA: TGTGCCAGCAGCCGGCGGGACAGAGTGAACACTGAAGCTTTCTTT

size: NA
V: TRBV10-2
D: NA
J: TRBJ1-2
CDR3: CASSVLDYGYTF
DNA: TGCGCCAGCTCAGTCCTCGACTATGGCTACACCTTC

size: NA
V: TRBV5-1
D: TRBD1
J: TRBJ1-1
CDR3: CASSSIRGLGTEAFF
DNA: TGCGCCAGCAGCTCCATCAGGGGGCTTGGCACTGAAGCTTTCTTT

size: NA
V: TRBV29-1
D: NA
J: TRBJ2-5
CDR3: CSVRPQETQYF
DNA: TGCAGCGTGCGCCCCCAAGAGACCCAGTACTTC

size: NA
V: TRBV2
D: NA
J: TRBJ2-7
CDR3: CASSEAAMGISYEQYF
DNA: TGTGCCAGCAGTGAAGCGGCGATGGGCATATCCTACGAGCAGTACTTC

size: NA
V: TRBV6-1
D: NA
J: TRBJ2-7
CDR3: CASGTGVHEQYF
DNA: TGTGCCAGTGGGACGGGGGTGCACGAGCAGTACTTC

size: few
V: TRBV28
D: NA
J: TRBJ2-7
CDR3: CASSIVRGGIDEQYF
DNA: TGTGCCAGCAGTATCGTTCGGGGAGGAATCGACGAGCAGTACTTC

size: few
V: TRBV27
D: TRBD1
J: TRBJ1-5
CDR3: CASRKRDRDQPQHF
DNA: TGTGCCAGCAGAAAGAGGGACAGGGACCAGCCCCAGCATTTT

size: once
V: TRBV12-5
D: NA
J: TRBJ1-1
CDR3: CASGGHMNTEAFF
DNA: TGTGCTAGTGGGGGACACATGAACACTGAAGCTTTCTTT

size: NA
V: TRBV30
D: NA
J: TRBJ1-3
CDR3: CAWSWTANSGNTIYF
DNA: TGTGCCTGGAGTTGGACAGCCAACTCTGGAAACACCATATATTTT

size: NA
V: TRBV6-6
D: NA
J: TRBJ1-1
CDR3: CASSRDIVFTEAFF
DNA: TGTGCCAGCAGTCGGGACATCGTCTTCACTGAAGCTTTCTTT

size: NA
V: TRBV2
D: TRBD1
J: TRBJ2-3
CDR3: CASSRDRVSTDTQYF
DNA: TGTGCCAGCAGTCGGGACAGGGTTAGCACAGATACGCAGTATTTT

size: few
V: TRBV5-6
D: TRBD1
J: TRBJ1-1
CDR3: CASSFPGQGEAFF
DNA: TGTGCCAGCAGCTTCCCGGGACAGGGTGAAGCTTTCTTT

size: NA
V: TRBV19
D: NA
J: TRBJ1-6
CDR3: CASSIVGGRHNSPLHF
DNA: TGTGCCAGTAGTATCGTCGGAGGTCGACATAATTCACCCCTCCACTTT

size: NA
V: TRBV5-4
D: NA
J: TRBJ1-2
CDR3: CASSLDPGAEGYTF
DNA: TGTGCCAGCAGCTTGGATCCAGGGGCGGAGGGCTACACCTTC

size: NA
V: TRBV6-5
D: TRBD2
J: TRBJ2-1
CDR3: CASSLRGGTLEQFF
DNA: TGTGCCAGCAGTCTACGGGGGGGGACGTTAGAGCAGTTCTTC

size: NA
V: TRBV7-2
D: NA
J: TRBJ2-2
CDR3: CASSTSGELFF
DNA: TGTGCCAGCAGCACATCCGGGGAGCTGTTTTTT

size: NA
V: TRBV5-1
D: NA
J: TRBJ2-5
CDR3: CASSLAPGVGTQYF
DNA: TGCGCCAGCAGCTTGGCCCCAGGGGTCGGGACCCAGTACTTC

size: NA
V: TRBV5-5
D: NA
J: TRBJ1-1
CDR3: CASSLVPGTNTEAFF
DNA: TGTGCCAGCAGCTTGGTGCCGGGTACAAACACTGAAGCTTTCTTT

size: NA
V: TRBV9
D: NA
J: TRBJ1-1
CDR3: CASSVDGVPNTEAFF
DNA: TGTGCCAGCAGCGTAGATGGAGTACCGAACACTGAAGCTTTCTTT

size: NA
V: TRBV5-1
D: TRBD1
J: TRBJ1-2
CDR3: CASSLAGQGTGYTF
DNA: TGCGCCAGCAGCTTGGCAGGACAGGGTACCGGCTACACCTTC

size: NA
V: TRBV10-3
D: TRBD1
J: TRBJ2-7
CDR3: CAISESPGGAYEQYF
DNA: TGTGCCATCAGTGAGTCCCCAGGGGGTGCCTACGAGCAGTACTTC

size: NA
V: TRBV2
D: NA
J: TRBJ1-6
CDR3: CASSEVRVGNSPLHF
DNA: TGTGCCAGCAGTGAAGTCCGCGTTGGTAATTCACCCCTCCACTTT

size: many
V: TRBV14
D: TRBD2
J: TRBJ2-7
CDR3: CASSQSSGTALREQYF
DNA: TGTGCCAGCAGCCAATCTAGCGGGACGGCCTTGCGCGAGCAGTACTTC

size: NA
V: TRBV6-1
D: NA
J: TRBJ1-1
CDR3: CASSERGAYTEAFF
DNA: TGTGCCAGCAGTGAACGGGGGGCCTACACTGAAGCTTTCTTT

size: NA
V: TRBV7-9
D: NA
J: TRBJ1-1
CDR3: CASSLQAEAFF
DNA: TGTGCCAGCAGCTTACAGGCGGAAGCTTTCTTT

size: NA
V: TRBV27
D: NA
J: TRBJ2-7
CDR3: CASSLSYEQYF
DNA: TGTGCCAGCAGTCTTTCGTACGAGCAGTACTTC

size: NA
V: TRBV19
D: TRBD2
J: TRBJ2-5
CDR3: CASSGTSGGKTQYF
DNA: TGTGCCAGTTCGGGGACTAGCGGGGGAAAGACCCAGTACTTC

size: once
V: TRBV9
D: TRBD1
J: TRBJ1-2
CDR3: CASSEHRDRDPRDGYTF
DNA: TGTGCCAGCAGCGAACACCGGGACAGGGATCCTCGGGATGGCTACACCTTC

size: NA
V: TRBV5-8
D: TRBD1
J: TRBJ2-5
CDR3: CASSPGQGEETQYF
DNA: TGTGCCAGCAGCCCCGGACAGGGGGAAGAGACCCAGTACTTC

size: NA
V: TRBV5-4
D: NA
J: TRBJ1-2
CDR3: CASSPRRANYGYTF
DNA: TGTGCCAGCAGCCCCAGGCGAGCTAACTATGGCTACACCTTC

size: NA
V: TRBV4-3
D: NA
J: TRBJ1-1
CDR3: CASSQGGRGITEAFF
DNA: TGCGCCAGCAGCCAAGGAGGTCGGGGGATCACTGAAGCTTTCTTT

size: few
V: TRBV6-4
D: NA
J: TRBJ2-7
CDR3: CASSRTKTGPYEQYF
DNA: TGTGCCAGCAGCCGAACGAAGACAGGACCCTACGAGCAGTACTTC

size: NA
V: TRBV4-2
D: NA
J: TRBJ1-6
CDR3: CASSPVLGGYNSPLHF
DNA: TGTGCCAGCAGCCCCGTGCTGGGGGGTTATAATTCACCCCTCCACTTT

size: NA
V: TRBV6-5
D: TRBD1
J: TRBJ1-2
CDR3: CASSYSGQDLYGYTF
DNA: TGTGCCAGCAGTTACTCCGGACAGGACCTCTATGGCTACACCTTC

size: NA
V: TRBV5-1
D: TRBD1
J: TRBJ2-7
CDR3: CASSYGQGAYEQYF
DNA: TGCGCCAGCAGCTACGGACAGGGGGCGTACGAGCAGTACTTC

size: NA
V: TRBV5-6
D: NA
J: TRBJ2-5
CDR3: CASSPGLDQETQYF
DNA: TGTGCCAGCAGCCCTGGCCTAGATCAAGAGACCCAGTACTTC

size: few
V: TRBV29-1
D: NA
J: TRBJ1-2
CDR3: CSVEDNGVGYTF
DNA: TGCAGCGTTGAAGATAACGGGGTTGGCTACACCTTC

size: NA
V: TRBV7-2
D: NA
J: TRBJ2-7
CDR3: CASSLIFGDFSYEQYF
DNA: TGTGCCAGCAGCTTAATTTTTGGTGACTTCTCCTACGAGCAGTACTTC